This TCR beta chain was sequenced for a study of vaccination and CD4 T cells after COVID-19. In the study overall: The post-vaccine samples came a median around 71 days after dose two (range 14 to 241). Stimuli were overlapping spike peptide pools of SARS-CoV-2 and three common cold coronaviruses (HCoV-NL63, HCoV-OC43, HCoV-229E).

Sequenced with the Oncomine TCR Beta short-read assay was DNA taken from cultured CD4+ T cells. It was from cultured CD4+ T cells that genomic DNA was extracted. TCRdb reprocessed the PCR reads via MiXCR and lists one record per CDR3 protein. This table holds 15,000 to 25,000 distinct CDR3 sequences, approximately 37% found once. Treatment indicated: roughly ten-day PBMC culture with coronavirus spike peptide pools or control peptides (ViraFEST assay). Comment on this clonotype: The antigen remains unidentified.

Germline assignment: CDR1 DFQATT and CDR2 SNEGSKA (reference sequence). V dropped 1 base and J dropped 3 bases, with 10 bases sitting between them. This CDR3 spans 13 amino acids. Source material: cultured CD4+ T cells from blood. The receptor's source is a human donor with COVID-19. This chain uses TRBV20-1 with TRBJ2-7; D remains ambiguous. The CDR3 is CSARVGRRYEQYF. The CDR3, as DNA: TGCAGTGCTAGAGTCGGCAGGCGCTACGAGCAGTACTTC.